The present entry profiles one T cell receptor beta chain with its context. The length of the CDR3 is 14 residues. CDR1 SNHLY and CDR2 FYNNEI come from the germline V gene. Trimming removed 8 bases at V and 4 bases at J, with 15 bases between. The data stem from a study of blood T cell repertoires in COVID-19. Study-wide background: Italy, Spain and the United States were the sources of the convalescent and acute COVID-19 samples. From T cells, B-cell-depleted T cells, or PBMCs came the material, which was cDNA or gDNA.

As processed by the authors: Researchers report that nucleated cell counts were estimated from reference gene primer amplification. Sequencing used immunoSEQ multiplex PCR; TCRdb keeps in-frame clones, though not all of them. Clonal size and the V and J genes are those of that table, whereas D and trimming came from the DNA. The sample lists some 140,000 clones, 91% occurring once. Sample: peripheral blood. The chain carries TRBV2 and TRBJ2-1, with D possibly being TRBD2 (6 bases). The TCR sequence derives from a man aged 45-65 years with acute or convalescent COVID-19. The CDR3: CASRRDFVYNEQFF. The CDR3 region has the DNA TGTGCCAGCCGGAGGGATTTTGTATACAATGAGCAGTTCTTC.